The entry below gives a single T cell receptor (beta chain) sequence along with its context. Its antigen is undetermined. Germline CDR1 SGHTA, CDR2 FQGNSA. With 5 bases removed from V and 10 bases from J, the gap between germline ends came to 19 bases. This CDR3 comprises 14 residues. This entry comes from a study of identifying expanded T cells in peripheral blood. The protocol was immunoSEQ multiplex PCR, while the TCRdb copy is restricted to in-frame clones and leaves out a portion. The data contain 100,000 to 150,000 clones, around four fifths of them singletons. Study findings and constraints: Over around two and four weeks, about 15 and 19 clones changed, versus approximately 1.1 between replicates. Variance in clone template counts between roughly two-week samples significantly increased with total template count across all healthy donors.

The rearrangement joins TRBV7-2 to TRBJ2-3; TRBD2 might be the D (6 bases). The source material was blood. The TCR comes from a person between 18 and 69 years old in good health. CDR3 protein: CASSPPRRVPPQYF. DNA of the CDR3: TGTGCCAGCAGCCCACCAAGGAGGGTCCCCCCGCAGTATTTT. The full variable domain, with the rest looked up from reference TRBV7-2 and TRBJ2-3, is GAGVSQSPSNKVTEKGKDVELRCDPISGHTALYWYRQSLGQGLEFLIYFQGNSAPDKSGLPSDRFSAERTGGSVSTLTIQRTQQEDSAVYLCASSPPRRVPPQYFGPGTRLTVL.